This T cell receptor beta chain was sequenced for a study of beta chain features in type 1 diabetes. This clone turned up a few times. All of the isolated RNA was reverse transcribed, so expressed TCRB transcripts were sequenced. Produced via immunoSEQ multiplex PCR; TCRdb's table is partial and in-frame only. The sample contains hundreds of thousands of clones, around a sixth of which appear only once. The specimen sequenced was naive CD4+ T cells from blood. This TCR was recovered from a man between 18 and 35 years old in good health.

Here the CDR3 reads CASGLVLRVSSYGYTF. DNA for the CDR3: TGTGCTAGTGGTTTGGTACTCAGGGTCTCGTCCTATGGCTACACCTTC. J is TRBJ1-2 and V is TRBV12-5, with D possibly matching TRBD1 (5 bases). The germline V gene has CDR1 LGHNT and CDR2 FRNRAP. V lost 0 bases and J 4 bases, leaving 15 bases between the germline ends. The CDR3 spans 16 residues.